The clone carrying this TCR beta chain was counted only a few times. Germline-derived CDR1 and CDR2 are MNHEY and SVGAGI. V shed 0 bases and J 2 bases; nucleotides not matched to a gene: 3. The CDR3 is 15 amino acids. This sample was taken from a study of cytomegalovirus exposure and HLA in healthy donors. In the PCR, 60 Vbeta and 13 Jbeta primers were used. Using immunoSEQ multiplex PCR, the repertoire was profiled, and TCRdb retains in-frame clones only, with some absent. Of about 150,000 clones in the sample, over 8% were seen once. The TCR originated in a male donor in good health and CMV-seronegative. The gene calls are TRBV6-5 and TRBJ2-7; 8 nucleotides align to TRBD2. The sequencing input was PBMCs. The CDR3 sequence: CASSYSTGGPYEQYF. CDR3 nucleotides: TGTGCCAGCAGTTACTCGACGGGGGGGCCCTACGAGCAGTACTTC.